This TCR beta chain was captured in a study of shared clonotypes between healthy human individuals. All of the donors resided in Nashville, Tennessee, and each was a Caucasian adult. CD4+ cells yielded CD45RA+ naive and CD45RA-negative memory subsets. Trimming removed 8 bases from V and 4 bases from J, with 15 bases in between. In germline, CDR1 is SGHRS, CDR2 YFSETQ. The CDR3 length is 14 residues. It was roughly 200 ng DNA, 25,000 to 35,000 T cell genomes, that sorted-subset replicate PCRs used. Some clones are missing from TCRdb's copy, which holds only in-frame ones; the method was immunoSEQ multiplex PCR. The sample contains about 980,000 clones, 70% to 85% of which appear only once.

Sequences were obtained from memory CD4+ T cells sorted from blood. Subset: CD45RA-negative fraction. The source of this sequence is a man aged 18 to 30 in good health. The chain uses TRBV5-1 and TRBJ2-2, with D unresolved. CDR3 coding DNA: TGCGCCAGTACGTCGGCCCCGGGCACCGGGGAGCTGTTTTTT. The encoded protein is CASTSAPGTGELFF.